Given below is one T cell receptor beta chain in context. Germline values: CDR1 SGHNT, CDR2 YYREEE (reference sequence). This CDR3 comprises 14 residues. Trimming took 3 bases from V and 0 from J; bases not matched to a gene: 2. The data were obtained in a study of T cells in tuberculosis. TCRdb's copy holds only in-frame clones and misses some; the assay was immunoSEQ multiplex PCR. The sample lists around 38,000 clones; nearly 97% were seen once. The sequenced sample consisted of PBMCs. The chain joins TRBV5-4 to TRBJ2-7; 8 bases map to TRBD1. The clonotype was recovered from a donor aged 5-35 years with latent tuberculosis or without tuberculosis infection. The CDR3 nucleotides are TGTGCCAGCAGCTCGGGACAGGTCTCCTACGAGCAGTACTTC. It translates to CASSSGQVSYEQYF.